The 26 T cell receptor beta chains listed next were all sequenced from one sample in a study of blood T cell repertoires in COVID-19. Profiling relied on immunoSEQ multiplex PCR, and the TCRdb table lists in-frame clones only, not all of them. The data contain some 350,000 clones, around 87% of them seen just once; the ten biggest clones take up about 6%. The sequenced sample was peripheral blood. The receptors were gathered from a woman between 50 and 59 years old with COVID-19, enrolled during active disease.

The genes are TRBV5-1 and TRBJ2-7; TRBD2 matches 9 bases. The CDR3 is 15 residues long. Germline V gives CDR1 SGHRS, CDR2 YFSETQ. V was pared by 5 bases and J by 5 bases, with 11 bases of the junction left unmatched. The CDR3, as DNA: TGCGCCAGCAGGCAAAGCCCCGGGACTAGCAACGAGCAGTACTTC. Amino acids: CASRQSPGTSNEQYF.

The chain uses TRBV30 and TRBJ2-1, with 13 nucleotides matching TRBD2. V lost 4 bases, J lost 5 bases, and 11 bases stayed unmatched. The CDR3 loop spans 17 amino acids. Germline CDR1 reads GTSNPN; CDR2 reads SVGIG (reference sequence). The CDR3 sequence: CAWKRVATSGRDNEQFF. The CDR3, as DNA: TGTGCCTGGAAAAGAGTGGCCACTAGCGGGAGGGACAATGAGCAGTTCTTC.

There are a few counts of this clone. The chain combines TRBV6-4 with TRBJ2-3, with 13 bases matching TRBD2. Germline-derived CDR1 and CDR2 are MRHNA and SNTAGT. This CDR3 comprises 18 residues. With V trimmed by 4 bases and J by 3 bases, 10 bases remained unmatched. The CDR3 bases are TGTGCCAGCAGTGTTCACCCGGGGACTAGCGGGATGACAGATACGCAGTATTTT. Translating it yields CASSVHPGTSGMTDTQYF.

The J gene is TRBJ1-3, the V gene TRBV3-1 (or the pseudogene TRBV3-2); 11 positions match TRBD1. The CDR3 is made up of 17 amino acids. V lost 2 bases, J lost 3 bases, and 6 bases stayed unmatched. Germline CDR1 reads LGHDT; CDR2 reads YNNKEL (reference sequence). The CDR3 DNA is TGTGCCAGCAGCCAAACGGACAGGGGGCGCGGTGGAAACACCATATATTTT. Translating gives CASSQTDRGRGGNTIYF.

The chain has TRBV25-1 and TRBJ2-2; TRBD1 matches at 8 bases. The CDR3 contains 14 residues. Germline V lookup: CDR1 MGHDK, CDR2 SYGVNS. V shed 7 bases, J shed 2 bases, and the junction held 3 bases outside the gene matches. The CDR3 DNA sequence: TGTGCCAGCATGCAGGGGGCTAACACCGGGGAGCTGTTTTTT. This encodes CASMQGANTGELFF.

V usage is TRBV7-8 and J usage is TRBJ2-7, with a weak D call TRBD2 (5 bases). The V and J ends lost 1 base and 0 bases respectively, with 10 bases between them. The CDR3 consists of 15 residues. CDR1 and CDR2 from the germline V gene are SGHVS and FQNEAQ. The CDR3 sequence: CASSLGRAASYEQYF. In DNA, the CDR3 is TGTGCCAGCAGCTTAGGGCGGGCTGCCTCCTACGAGCAGTACTTC.

The chain has TRBV19 and TRBJ1-5; possible D gene TRBD1, 6 bases. Trimming stripped 9 bases from V and 2 bases from J, with 20 bases between. The CDR3 loop spans 16 amino acids. CDR1 is LNHDA and CDR2 is SQIVND in the germline V gene (reference sequence). CDR3 DNA: TGTGCCAGCAAGGACAGCCCCCTTAGGGGCAATCAGCCCCAGCATTTT. It specifies CASKDSPLRGNQPQHF.

The chain uses TRBV6-4 and TRBJ2-1; 7 nucleotides align to TRBD2. The CDR3 runs 15 residues. V lost 1 base, J lost 8 bases, and 8 bases stayed unmatched. Germline values: CDR1 MRHNA, CDR2 SNTAGT. CDR3: CASSDWGRGVDEQFF. In DNA, the CDR3 is TGTGCCAGCAGTGACTGGGGGAGGGGAGTAGATGAGCAGTTCTTC.

The chain has TRBV24-1 and TRBJ1-4, with D possibly matching TRBD1 (5 bases). Trimming shortened V by 2 bases and J by 0 bases, and 12 bases separated the two germline ends. Germline V gives CDR1 KGHDR, CDR2 SFDVKD. The CDR3 runs to 17 residues. The CDR3 region is CATSDSPGDTTNEKLFF. The CDR3 coding sequence is TGTGCCACCAGTGATTCACCGGGGGATACAACTAATGAAAAACTGTTTTTT.

The chain carries TRBV3-1 (or the pseudogene TRBV3-2) and TRBJ2-5; 9 bases line up with TRBD1. There are 14 residues in the CDR3. Germline trimming cut 5 bases from V and 5 bases from J; bases unmatched to any gene: 6. Germline CDR1 reads LGHDT; CDR2 reads YNNKEL (reference sequence). In DNA, the CDR3 is TGTGCCAGCAGCTGGGGACAGGGCGGCGAGACCCAGTACTTC. It encodes CASSWGQGGETQYF.

CDR3 DNA sequence: TGTGCCAGCAGCCAAGATCGAGGGGGAGCGAGGAATGAGCAGTTCTTC. Residues: CASSQDRGGARNEQFF. The chain couples TRBV4-2 to TRBJ2-1; D is perhaps TRBD1 (6 bases). V shed 0 bases and J shed 7 bases, with 16 bases lying between them. The CDR3 totals 16 residues. CDR1 and CDR2 (germline): LGHNA, YNFKEQ.

This clone came up a few times. CDR3 sequence (DNA): TGTGCCAGCAGCCACTCGGGGATCGGCTACACCTTC. Residues: CASSHSGIGYTF. The V gene is TRBV7-9, the J gene TRBJ1-2; D gene ambiguous. Germline loops: CDR1 SEHNR, CDR2 FQNEAQ (reference sequence). Trimming removed 5 bases from V and 8 bases from J, with 12 bases in between. This CDR3 has 12 amino acids.

The V call is TRBV27, the J call TRBJ2-1; 11 bases are a match to TRBD2. Germline V lookup: CDR1 MNHEY, CDR2 SMNVEV (reference sequence). This CDR3 is built from 15 residues. V lost 5 bases, J lost 4 bases, and 4 bases stayed unmatched. The DNA for the CDR3 is TGTGCCAGCAGTCCCGGGACTAGCGGATACAATGAGCAGTTCTTC. Its translation: CASSPGTSGYNEQFF.

The rearrangement links TRBV29-1 to TRBJ2-2, with D perhaps matching TRBD1 (6 bases). Germline lookup yields CDR1 SQVTM and CDR2 ANQGSEA. The CDR3 sequence is 13 residues long. V gave up 6 bases and J gave up 7 bases, with 15 bases separating them. In nucleotides, the CDR3 is TGCAGCGTAGGACAGTCAATAGGCGGGGAGCTGTTTTTT. Amino acids: CSVGQSIGGELFF.

The genes are TRBV6-5 and TRBJ1-3; no reliable D call. V was pared by 0 bases and J by 2 bases, with 11 bases between. Germline V lookup: CDR1 MNHEY, CDR2 SVGAGI. CDR3 length equals 16 residues. CDR3 sequence: CASSYSASPPGNTIYF. DNA of the CDR3: TGTGCCAGCAGTTACTCGGCCAGTCCGCCTGGAAACACCATATATTTT.

This clone appeared a few times. This sequence joins TRBV7-2 and TRBJ2-7; D is unresolved. This CDR3 is 14 amino acids long. Germline-derived CDR1 and CDR2 are SGHTA and FQGNSA. V lost 1 base, J lost 0 bases, and 7 bases lay in between. CDR3 bases: TGTGCCAGCAGCTTAGACTGGTCCTCCTACGAGCAGTACTTC. As protein: CASSLDWSSYEQYF.

The J gene is TRBJ2-1, the V gene TRBV29-1, with TRBD2 identical over 8 bases. Losses at the gene ends were 6 bases for V and 6 bases for J; bases not matched to a gene: 10. The CDR3 has 14 residues. Germline V lookup: CDR1 SQVTM, CDR2 ANQGSEA. CDR3 DNA sequence: TGCAGCGTCGGGGGACTAGTTTTCCTCAATGAGCAGTTCTTC. Protein: CSVGGLVFLNEQFF.

The sample holds one count of this clone. The rearrangement uses TRBV25-1 and TRBJ2-7; TRBD2 agrees at 8 bases. CDR1 and CDR2 (germline): MGHDK, SYGVNS. This CDR3 is 18 amino acids long. Germline trimming cut 3 bases from V and 2 bases from J; bases unmatched to any gene: 15. The CDR3, as DNA: TGTGCCAGCAGTGACAATAAGGAGGCTAGCGGGCGTCCCTACGAGCAGTACTTC. Translated, it gives CASSDNKEASGRPYEQYF.

The chain links TRBV19 to TRBJ2-2, with 13 bases fitting TRBD2. The CDR3 is 16 residues long. The trim removed 7 bases at V and 4 bases at J, leaving 6 bases unmatched. In germline, CDR1 is LNHDA, CDR2 SQIVND (reference sequence). CDR3 sequence reads: CASKTSGRGGTGELFF. As DNA, the CDR3 is TGTGCCAGTAAAACTAGCGGGAGGGGGGGCACCGGGGAGCTGTTTTTT.

The CDR3 spells CASNLERGTEAFF. The CDR3 bases are TGTGCCAGCAACCTCGAACGGGGCACTGAAGCTTTCTTT. This chain links TRBV6-5 with TRBJ1-1; D is ambiguous. Germline CDR1 reads MNHEY; CDR2 reads SVGAGI. There are 13 residues in the CDR3. Trimming shortened V by 7 bases and J by 4 bases, and 13 bases separated the two germline ends.

The chain combines TRBV6-5 with TRBJ1-2, with D tentatively TRBD1 (6 bases). The CDR3 contains 15 residues. V was clipped by 4 bases and J by 4 bases, with 16 bases between them. Germline V gene data show CDR1 as MNHEY and CDR2 as SVGAGI. The CDR3 region is CASSLGAVVGYGYTF. For the CDR3, the DNA is TGTGCCAGCAGTTTGGGGGCCGTGGTCGGCTATGGCTACACCTTC.

This clone was recorded a few times. The chain links TRBV4-1 to TRBJ1-4; 7 nucleotides align to TRBD1. Germline V CDR1 and CDR2: MGHRA, YSYEKL. CDR3 size: 18 residues. With 2 bases clipped from V and 3 bases from J, the junction kept 12 bases outside the gene matches. As DNA, the CDR3 is TGCGCCAGCAGCCAACCCCCCGGGCAGGGGGGTGCTAATGAAAAACTGTTTTTT. Encoded protein: CASSQPPGQGGANEKLFF.

This chain joins TRBV30 and TRBJ2-5, with TRBD2 matching 13 bases. The germline V gene encodes CDR1 GTSNPN and CDR2 SVGIG (reference sequence). V shed 2 bases and J 6 bases; nucleotides not matched to a gene: 9. The CDR3 runs 16 residues. This CDR3 reads CAWSILTSGRSKTQYF. The CDR3 nucleotides are TGTGCCTGGAGTATACTGACTAGCGGGAGGTCGAAGACCCAGTACTTC.

This clone occurred many times. The rearrangement links TRBV7-9 to TRBJ2-3, with D tentatively TRBD1 (6 bases). CDR3 length: 13 amino acids. Trimming stripped 5 bases from V and 6 bases from J, with 12 bases between. Germline V gene data show CDR1 as SEHNR and CDR2 as FQNEAQ (reference sequence). The CDR3 is CASSQDSSDTQYF. In nucleotides, the CDR3 is TGTGCCAGCAGCCAGGACAGTTCGGATACGCAGTATTTT.

This chain uses TRBV6-5 with TRBJ1-1; D call uncertain. Germline V gene data show CDR1 as MNHEY and CDR2 as SVGAGI. V gave up 0 bases and J gave up 1 base, with 6 bases separating them. There are 14 residues in the CDR3. The CDR3 protein is CASSYSAGNTEAFF. The CDR3 DNA reads as TGTGCCAGCAGTTACTCCGCAGGGAACACTGAAGCTTTCTTT.

This clone has just a few counts. V is TRBV7-2 and J is TRBJ2-2; TRBD2 matches at 9 bases. Looked up from germline, CDR1 is SGHTA and CDR2 is FQGNSA. J gave up 4 bases and V 6 bases, and 12 bases lay outside the gene matches. The CDR3 is 17 residues long. CDR3 protein: CASRTTGGRGRTGELFF. CDR3 sequence (DNA): TGTGCCAGCAGGACGACTGGCGGGAGGGGGCGCACCGGGGAGCTGTTTTTT. The complete variable domain, with remaining parts taken from reference TRBV7-2 and TRBJ2-2, reads GAGVSQSPSNKVTEKGKDVELRCDPISGHTALYWYRQSLGQGLEFLIYFQGNSAPDKSGLPSDRFSAERTGGSVSTLTIQRTQQEDSAVYLCASRTTGGRGRTGELFFGEGSRLTVL.